The TCR beta chain described here comes from a study of blood T cell repertoires in COVID-19. Study context: Recovered status applied to Cohort 3 donors who had two consecutive negative PCRs. It also applied to those with clearance or with symptom resolution. Some COVID-19 samples were acute and others convalescent; all came from the United States, Italy and Spain. PBMCs, B-cell-depleted T cells, or T cells provided the cDNA or gDNA that made up the material.

Sequenced by immunoSEQ multiplex PCR; TCRdb stores in-frame clones only, minus some. The data contain hundreds of thousands of clones, 86% of them seen just once; the ten biggest clones take up roughly 3.3%. Germline trimming cut 3 bases from V and 8 bases from J; bases unmatched to any gene: 5. CDR3 length: 13 amino acids. Germline loops: CDR1 MNHEY, CDR2 SMNVEV (reference sequence). Participant reports of clinical history set cohort assignment. Source material: PBMCs or T cells enriched from blood (not recorded which). V gene TRBV27 combines with J gene TRBJ1-2, with TRBD1 matching over 8 bases. This TCR was sampled from a woman in her forties or fifties in a cohort exposed to, infected with or recovered from COVID-19 (not recorded which). CDR3 nucleotides: TGTGCCAGCAGTTTGACAGGGGATGGGGGCTACACCTTC. This codes for CASSLTGDGGYTF.